This TCR beta chain was captured in a study of PD-1 blockade in classical Hodgkin lymphoma. Study-level results: Diversity in CD4+ TCRs, unlike that measured in CD8+ TCRs, had risen significantly by C4D1. Complete responders started with a diversity level that resembled newly diagnosed patients at baseline.

This clone appeared once. Its cognate antigen is unknown. Autologous stem cell transplantation was followed by relapse in every patient, and brentuximab vedotin exposure varied. The CDR3 is made up of 13 amino acids. Germline V gene data show CDR1 as MNHEY and CDR2 as SVGAGI. V was pared by 8 bases and J by 2 bases, with 13 bases between. Repertoires were generated with immunoSEQ multiplex PCR, while TCRdb's copy carries only in-frame clones and drops some. The profile shows around 40,000 clones, 60% to 85% of them singletons. The V and J genes are TRBV6-5 and TRBJ2-7; tentatively, D is TRBD1 (5 bases). This receptor was taken from a human donor with classical Hodgkin lymphoma. Sequencing was performed on peripheral blood mononuclear cells (PBMCs), taken at baseline. This CDR3 is CASRLGQTYEQYF. CDR3 in DNA: TGTGCCAGCCGTTTGGGGCAGACCTACGAGCAGTACTTC.